The clone carrying this TCR beta chain was recorded only once. TCRdb's copy holds only in-frame clones and misses some; the assay was immunoSEQ multiplex PCR. Of roughly 2 million clones in the sample, more than 90% were seen once. The CDR3 is 14 residues long. CDR1 and CDR2 (germline): GTSNPN, SVGIG (reference sequence). With 5 bases removed from V and 3 bases from J, the gap between germline ends came to 11 bases. The record originates from a study of shared clonotypes between healthy human individuals. CD4+ cells yielded CD45RA+ naive and CD45RA-negative memory subsets. The rearrangement joins TRBV30 to TRBJ1-6, with D tentatively TRBD1 (5 bases). Sequencing was performed on naive CD4+ T cells sorted from blood. Subset given: CD45RA+ positively selected. The TCR sequence derives from a man in his late teens or twenties in good health. As DNA, the CDR3 is TGTGCCTGGGGTGAGACAGTCTATAATTCACCCCTCCACTTT. This sequence encodes CAWGETVYNSPLHF.